This paragraph reports one T cell receptor (beta chain). These data originate in a study of T cell responses to AZD1222 COVID-19 vaccine. Germline V lookup: CDR1 SGHRS, CDR2 YFSETQ. This CDR3 contains 13 residues. V lost 0 bases to trimming and J lost 6 bases, with 7 bases between them. Only in-frame clones appear in the TCRdb table, and some are missing; sequencing was by immunoSEQ multiplex PCR. The repertoire holds roughly 150,000 clones, with 80% to 90% as singletons. This clonotype originated in an adult in good health. The gene calls are TRBV5-1 and TRBJ1-5; D remains unclear. This sample comprised peripheral blood, obtained on day 0 of AZD1222 vaccination. The CDR3: CASSLVWGQPQHF. In nucleotides, the CDR3 is TGCGCCAGCAGCTTGGTGTGGGGTCAGCCCCAGCATTTT. Together with reference TRBV5-1 and TRBJ1-5, the CDR3 gives the full variable domain: KAGVTQTPRYLIKTRGQQVTLSCSPISGHRSVSWYQQTPGQGLQFLFEYFSETQRNKGNFPGRFSGRQFSNSRSEMNVSTLELGDSALYLCASSLVWGQPQHFGDGTRLSIL.